The present T cell receptor (beta chain) was sequenced within a study of vaccination effects on CD4 cells after COVID-19. With the ViraFEST assay, the study expanded antigen-specific CD4+ T cells using viral peptide pools, then sequenced them. At the end of over 8 days of culture, CD4+ T cells were isolated. Nucleocapsid antibodies stayed negative before and after vaccination, showing no earlier SARS-CoV-2 infection. IL-2 at about 10 IU/ml and peptides at about 9.2 ug/ml were added to cultured PBMC, roughly 1.8 million per well. Half-medium changes using IL-2 medium occurred on days 3 and 7. Turning to this clone: Its antigen is still unknown.

Assay used: immunoSEQ multiplex PCR; TCRdb lists only in-frame clones, some missing. Of about 65,000 clones detected, approximately 79% appear once; the ten largest clones hold around 2.7%. Study conclusions and caveats: In vaccinees who were healthy, merely 1 out of 255 vaccine-induced clones cross-reacted with common cold coronaviruses. Both infection-induced and vaccine-induced clones contracted markedly at late post-vaccination timepoints.

Germline V gene lookup returns CDR1 LGHNA and CDR2 YSLEER. The CDR3 consists of 16 residues. Trimming pared 0 bases from V and 3 bases from J, leaving 13 bases between. The chain recombines TRBV4-3 with TRBJ2-3, with a possible D match to TRBD2 (6 bases). Sample: CD4+ T cells from PBMCs cultured with HCoV-NL63 spike peptides, taken before COVID-19 vaccination. The sequence came from a human donor who received a COVID-19 vaccine. The CDR3 here is CASSQDLPGVTDTQYF. CDR3 nucleotides: TGCGCCAGCAGCCAAGATTTACCGGGGGTGACAGATACGCAGTATTTT.